The present T cell receptor (beta chain) was sequenced within a study of shared clonotypes between healthy human individuals. In the naive CD8 group, cells lacked CD45RO and were positively selected for CCR7, so terminally differentiated effector memory CD45RA+ cells were left out. Study-level results: Compared with memory subsets, naive subsets generally had larger estimated richness. Shared across a handful of donors were about 4.8% of the naive CD4 clonotypes. Measured sharing among donors was expected to vary with sequencing depth. There were few donors, and this limited the genetic and exposure-history diversity represented.

The length of the CDR3 is 15 residues. Looked up from germline, CDR1 is SGHKS and CDR2 is YYEKEE (reference sequence). V was clipped by 2 bases and J by 2 bases; unmatched bases: 4. In this sample, this clone turned up once. Its specificity is not known. Only in-frame clones appear in the TCRdb table, and some are missing; sequencing was by immunoSEQ multiplex PCR. The table lists about 2.1 million clones, 90% to 95% of them singletons. The sequence was obtained from a man aged 18 to 35 in good health. Some clones in this sample may be carry-over from other donors' samples. The sequencing sample was made of naive CD8+ T cells from PBMCs. This sequence joins TRBV5-5 and TRBJ2-7; 10 positions agree with TRBD2. The CDR3 DNA sequence: TGTGCCAGCAGCTTAGAGAGCGGGAGGGCCTACGAGCAGTACTTC. This sequence encodes CASSLESGRAYEQYF.